This TCR beta chain comes out of a study of T cell repertoires in cytomegalovirus infection. Study background: An indication of both CMV infection and matching HLA type came from public TCR beta signatures.

This clonotype was found many times. Its specificity is unknown. The CDR3 is 13 residues long. V shed 2 bases and J shed 8 bases, with 10 bases lying between them. Looked up from germline, CDR1 is MNHEY and CDR2 is SVGAGI. Via MiXCR, TCRdb re-called the reads, giving one row per CDR3 protein. The repertoire consists of about 310,000 distinct CDR3 sequences, with about a sixth occurring once and the leading ten covering about 12%. The study, taken as a whole, reports: Clonotype analysis showed dominance of the ex vivo response by HLA-C-restricted CMV-specific TCR beta clonotypes.

V and J are TRBV6-5 and TRBJ2-1; no clear D gene. Specimen: PBMCs. This receptor was identified in a human donor in good health (CMV status not recorded). Some clones in this sample may be carry-over from other donors' samples. CDR3 in amino acids: CASSYQAVDEQFF. As DNA, the CDR3 is TGTGCCAGCAGTTACCAGGCGGTCGATGAGCAGTTCTTC.